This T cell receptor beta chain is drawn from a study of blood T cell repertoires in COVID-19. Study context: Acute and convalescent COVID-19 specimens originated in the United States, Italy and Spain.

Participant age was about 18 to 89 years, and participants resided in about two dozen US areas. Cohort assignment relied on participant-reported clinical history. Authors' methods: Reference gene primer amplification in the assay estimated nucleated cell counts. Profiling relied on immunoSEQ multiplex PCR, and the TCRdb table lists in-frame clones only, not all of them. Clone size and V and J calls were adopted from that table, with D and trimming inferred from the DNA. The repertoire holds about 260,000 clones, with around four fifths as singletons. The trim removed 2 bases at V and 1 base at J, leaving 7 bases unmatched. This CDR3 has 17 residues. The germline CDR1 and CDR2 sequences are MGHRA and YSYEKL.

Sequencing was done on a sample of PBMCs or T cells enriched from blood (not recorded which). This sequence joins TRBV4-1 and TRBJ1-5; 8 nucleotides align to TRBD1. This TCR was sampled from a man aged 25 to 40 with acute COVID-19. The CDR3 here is CASSQPPQGASNQPQHF. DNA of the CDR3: TGCGCCAGCAGCCAACCCCCTCAGGGGGCAAGCAATCAGCCCCAGCATTTT.